This passage covers 5 T cell receptor beta chains from one sample sequenced in a study of beta chain features in type 1 diabetes. Antigen specificity for these receptors is unknown. Isolated RNA was reverse transcribed in full, so expressed TCRB transcripts were sequenced. Sequenced by immunoSEQ multiplex PCR; TCRdb stores in-frame clones only, minus some. In the table there are around 650,000 clones, around 12% of which are singletons. Study-level points and caveats: Researchers report that Type 1 diabetes patients had moderately but significantly shorter TCRB CDR3s across all four CD4+ subsets.

The specimen was naive CD4+ T cells from blood. The receptors derive from a man younger than 40 with type 1 diabetes.

This clone was picked up a small number of times. The J gene is TRBJ1-1, the V gene TRBV18; D uncertain. V was cut by 3 bases and J by 7 bases, with 12 bases left in between. This CDR3 is 13 amino acids long. Germline lookup yields CDR1 KGHSH and CDR2 LQKENI. The CDR3, as DNA: TGTGCCAGCTCACCTAACCCGGCAGGTGAAGCTTTCTTT. Protein sequence: CASSPNPAGEAFF.

For the CDR3, the DNA is TGTGCCAGCACATCAGGGACTAGCGGGATGTACAATGAGCAGTTCTTC. Translated: CASTSGTSGMYNEQFF. This rearrangement joins TRBV6-6 to TRBJ2-1; 13 bases match TRBD2. The germline gives CDR1 MNHNY, CDR2 SVGAGI (reference sequence). The V and J ends lost 7 bases and 4 bases, in that order; junction bases with no gene match: 7. The CDR3 runs 16 residues.

The chain couples TRBV9 to TRBJ2-7; TRBD2 is a possible D gene (6 bases). Per the germline V gene, CDR1 is SGDLS and CDR2 is YYNGEE. CDR3 length: 12 residues. V was cut by 6 bases and J by 2 bases, with 9 bases left in between. CDR3 residues: CASKAGTYEQYF. In DNA form, the CDR3 reads TGTGCCAGCAAGGCGGGGACCTACGAGCAGTACTTC. The full variable domain, its missing parts supplied by reference TRBV9 and TRBJ2-7, is DSGVTQTPKHLITATGQRVTLRCSPRSGDLSVYWYQQSLDQGLQFLIQYYNGEERAKGNILERFSAQQFPDLHSELNLSSLELGDSALYFCASKAGTYEQYFGPGTRLTVT.

This clone was seen more than once but under ten times. The V call is TRBV5-1, the J call TRBJ1-2; no reliable D call. Germline assignment: CDR1 SGHRS and CDR2 YFSETQ. Trimming shortened V by 0 bases and J by 7 bases, and 16 bases separated the two germline ends. The CDR3 runs 15 residues. DNA for the CDR3: TGCGCCAGCAGCTTGGGCCGGACGAAGGGCCTTGGCTACACCTTC. As protein: CASSLGRTKGLGYTF.

This clone was detected a few times. This chain joins TRBV5-6 and TRBJ1-4; D not resolved. CDR1 and CDR2 from the germline V gene are SGHDT and YYEEEE. CDR3 size: 13 residues. Trimming pared 0 bases from V and 13 bases from J, leaving 13 bases between. The CDR3 DNA is TGTGCCAGCAGCTTGGACAGTAGTGTAAGACTGTTTTTT. This translates into CASSLDSSVRLFF.